Given below is one T cell receptor (beta chain) in context. Antigen: not known. Use of 60 Vbeta and 13 Jbeta primers characterized the PCR. Only in-frame clones appear in the TCRdb table, and some are missing; sequencing was by immunoSEQ multiplex PCR. The table has around 90,000 clones, around nine tenths seen once. The sample is drawn from a study of cytomegalovirus exposure and HLA in healthy donors. Overall study results and limits: Fewer N-insertions than the roughly 600-donor mean were reportedly shown by an Asian-associated ancestry cluster in a later analysis.

The sequencing input was PBMCs. This TCR derives from a man aged 25-45 years in good health and CMV-seropositive.

CDR3 loop: CASSYLDTQYF. In DNA, the CDR3 is TGTGCCAGCAGTTACCTAGATACGCAGTATTTT. The chain links TRBV6-5 to TRBJ2-3; D is uncertain. V lost 2 bases, J lost 5 bases, and 2 bases lay in between. Germline V gene data show CDR1 as MNHEY and CDR2 as SVGAGI. The CDR3 spans 11 residues.